This T cell receptor beta chain comes out of a study of T cell responses to AZD1222 COVID-19 vaccine. General study findings and limits: White British people made up most donors, females outnumbered males, and clonal diversity was possibly underestimated. Repertoires were collected only later (after the peak T cell response had occurred).

This CDR3 has 14 amino acids. Trimming shortened V by 2 bases and J by 8 bases, and 13 bases separated the two germline ends. Germline CDR1 and CDR2: SGDLS and YYNGEE. The study pooled second doses at about 4 or about 12 weeks. Assay used: immunoSEQ multiplex PCR; TCRdb lists only in-frame clones, some missing. The sample lists 75,000 or so clones, approximately 90% occurring once. Remarks on this clone: Antigen unknown.

Sample: peripheral blood, taken 28 days after the second AZD1222 dose. V gene TRBV9 combines with J gene TRBJ1-4; D is unresolved. The sequence came from an adult who received the AZD1222 COVID-19 vaccine. DNA of the CDR3: TGTGCCAGCAGCGTTAGCGGGGTTGGAGAAAAACTGTTTTTT. Its translation is CASSVSGVGEKLFF. The full variable domain, completed using reference TRBV9 and TRBJ1-4, is DSGVTQTPKHLITATGQRVTLRCSPRSGDLSVYWYQQSLDQGLQFLIQYYNGEERAKGNILERFSAQQFPDLHSELNLSSLELGDSALYFCASSVSGVGEKLFFGSGTQLSVL.